One and the same sample provided the 32 T cell receptor beta chains below, sequenced in a study of T cell changes during pregnancy in multiple sclerosis. Produced via immunoSEQ multiplex PCR; TCRdb's table is partial and in-frame only. The data contain some 100,000 clones, approximately 92% of them singletons. The material was peripheral blood, obtained in the second trimester of pregnancy. Receptors originate from a female donor with multiple sclerosis, enrolled in a pregnancy study.

This rearrangement joins TRBV27 to TRBJ1-2; 7 nucleotides line up with TRBD1. CDR3 length: 16 residues. CDR1 is MNHEY, CDR2 SMNVEV, per germline (reference sequence). The J segment lost 4 bases and the V segment lost 6 bases, leaving 14 bases of the junction unmatched. CDR3 amino acids: CASRPGQLPTGYGYTF. Written as DNA, the CDR3 is TGTGCCAGCAGACCGGGACAGCTTCCCACTGGCTATGGCTACACCTTC.

This rearrangement joins TRBV11-1 to TRBJ2-2, with 10 bases identical to TRBD1. Germline CDR1 and CDR2: SGHAT and FQDESV (reference sequence). This CDR3 spans 15 amino acids. J was trimmed by 7 bases and V by 1 base; bases with no gene match: 3. CDR3: CASSLVGTGVGELFF. The CDR3 DNA sequence: TGTGCCAGCAGCTTAGTCGGGACAGGGGTCGGGGAGCTGTTTTTT.

This clone turned up a few times. The J gene is TRBJ2-7, the V gene TRBV5-1; the match to TRBD1 covers 9 bases. Trimming at V came to 1 base and at J to 1 base, leaving 3 bases not matched to a gene. Germline V gene lookup returns CDR1 SGHRS and CDR2 YFSETQ. The CDR3 contains 15 residues. The CDR3, as DNA: TGCGCCAGCAGCTTGTCCGGGACAGGGTCCTACGAGCAGTACTTC. This gives the protein CASSLSGTGSYEQYF. Full variable domain (remainder filled in from reference TRBV5-1 and TRBJ2-7): KAGVTQTPRYLIKTRGQQVTLSCSPISGHRSVSWYQQTPGQGLQFLFEYFSETQRNKGNFPGRFSGRQFSNSRSEMNVSTLELGDSALYLCASSLSGTGSYEQYFGPGTRLTVT.

The V and J genes are TRBV18 and TRBJ2-7, with 8 bases that match TRBD2. Germline trimming cut 2 bases from V and 4 bases from J; bases unmatched to any gene: 10. The CDR3 loop spans 16 amino acids. The V gene's germline CDR1 is KGHSH and CDR2 LQKENI. The DNA for the CDR3 is TGTGCCAGCTCACCAAAAACGGCGGGAGGCGCATACGAGCAGTACTTC. This codes for CASSPKTAGGAYEQYF.

The chain links TRBV18 to TRBJ2-1; 9 positions match TRBD2. Unmatched junction bases numbered 2, after V lost 3 bases and J lost 5 bases. Germline CDR1 and CDR2: KGHSH and LQKENI. This CDR3 has 14 residues. CDR3 sequence reads: CASSPPSGNNEQFF. The CDR3 DNA reads as TGTGCCAGCTCACCCCCTAGCGGGAACAATGAGCAGTTCTTC.

This chain joins TRBV19 and TRBJ2-2, with 15 bases identical to TRBD2. The germline V gene encodes CDR1 LNHDA and CDR2 SQIVND (reference sequence). The junction had 4 bases not matched to a gene; V was cut back by 1 base and J by 7 bases. This CDR3 comprises 17 residues. CDR3 DNA sequence: TGTGCCAGTAGTATAGGGGGACTAGCGGGAGGCGTCGGGGAGCTGTTTTTT. Amino acids: CASSIGGLAGGVGELFF.

This chain connects TRBV11-1 to TRBJ2-5, with a tentative D call TRBD2 (5 bases). The length of the CDR3 is 13 residues. With 5 bases removed from V and 3 bases from J, the gap between germline ends came to 10 bases. Looked up from germline, CDR1 is SGHAT and CDR2 is FQDESV (reference sequence). CDR3 in DNA: TGTGCCAGCAGCCCCGGGGTAGAAGAGACCCAGTACTTC. It specifies CASSPGVEETQYF.

This clone appeared a single time. Mismatch with germline at one junction end may stem from a read error. The chain combines TRBV5-1 with TRBJ2-7, with TRBD1 matching 9 bases. This CDR3 region has 16 residues. CDR1 and CDR2 from the germline V gene are SGHRS and YFSETQ. CDR3 nucleotides: TGCGCCAGCAGATTGGCGGGGACAGGGTCGATCCACGAGCAGTACTTC. It specifies CASRLAGTGSIHEQYF.

V is TRBV5-4 and J is TRBJ1-1, with D hard to call. Germline V gives CDR1 SGHNT, CDR2 YYREEE (reference sequence). The CDR3 totals 15 residues. Trimming stripped 1 base from V and 1 base from J, with 11 bases between. This CDR3 reads CASSLPSSPNTEAFF. The CDR3 bases are TGTGCCAGCAGCTTGCCTAGCTCCCCGAACACTGAAGCTTTCTTT. Complete variable domain (other parts from reference TRBV5-4 and TRBJ1-1): ETGVTQSPTHLIKTRGQQVTLRCSSQSGHNTVSWYQQALGQGPQFIFQYYREEENGRGNFPPRFSGLQFPNYSSELNVNALELDDSALYLCASSLPSSPNTEAFFGQGTRLTVV.

The CDR3 DNA reads TGTGCCAGCAGCTTAAATCCCGGACTAGCGGGAGGTCGAACCGGGGAGCTGTTTTTT. Amino acid sequence: CASSLNPGLAGGRTGELFF. This chain links TRBV7-6 with TRBJ2-2; TRBD2 matches at 14 bases. Trimming removed 2 bases from V and 5 bases from J; junction bases left unmatched: 10. The CDR3 is made up of 19 amino acids. Per germline, CDR1 SGHVS and CDR2 FNYEAQ.

The chain's CDR3 is CASSYGPGRYNEQFF. The CDR3 nucleotides are TGTGCCAGCAGTTACGGGCCAGGGCGATACAATGAGCAGTTCTTC. The chain carries TRBV6-5 and TRBJ2-1, with a possible D match to TRBD1 (5 bases). This CDR3 spans 15 amino acids. Germline V gene lookup returns CDR1 MNHEY and CDR2 SVGAGI. Trimming removed 2 bases from V and 4 bases from J, with 12 bases in between.

The chain combines TRBV6-6 with TRBJ1-5, with D hard to call. Germline assignment: CDR1 MNHNY and CDR2 SVGAGI (reference sequence). Trimming pared 6 bases from V and 2 bases from J, leaving 11 bases between. This CDR3 is 14 amino acids long. CDR3 amino acids: CASRPKVGNQPQHF. The CDR3 bases are TGTGCCAGCAGACCTAAAGTAGGCAATCAGCCCCAGCATTTT.

This rearrangement joins TRBV6-1 to TRBJ2-2; 8 nucleotides match TRBD2. J lost 6 bases, V lost 6 bases, and 6 bases had no gene match. This CDR3 has 14 amino acids. Per the germline V gene, CDR1 is MNHNS and CDR2 is SASEGT. The chain's CDR3 is CASSGRAGPGELFF. CDR3 sequence (DNA): TGTGCCAGCAGCGGGAGGGCGGGTCCCGGGGAGCTGTTTTTT.

This clone was counted a few times. The J gene is TRBJ1-2, the V gene TRBV7-2; possibly TRBD1 for D (6 bases). Trimming shortened V by 4 bases and J by 2 bases, and 14 bases separated the two germline ends. The CDR3 covers 15 residues. The V gene's germline CDR1 is SGHTA and CDR2 FQGNSA. The CDR3, as DNA: TGTGCCAGCAGCTCAAAAGGGACAAAGAACTATGGCTACACCTTC. Its protein is CASSSKGTKNYGYTF.

The rearrangement links TRBV11-2 to TRBJ2-7, with 7 bases lining up with TRBD1. There are 13 residues in the CDR3. Losses at the gene ends were 1 base for V and 4 bases for J; bases not matched to a gene: 1. Germline CDR1 SGHAT, CDR2 FQNNGV. The CDR3 protein is CASSLGGQYEQYF. In DNA form, the CDR3 reads TGTGCCAGCAGCTTAGGGGGACAGTACGAGCAGTACTTC.

CDR3 residues: CASSILASGATGDTQYF. The DNA for the CDR3 is TGTGCCAGTAGTATCCTGGCTAGCGGGGCGACGGGGGATACGCAGTATTTT. This chain connects TRBV19 to TRBJ2-3; 9 bases match TRBD2. From germline, CDR1 is LNHDA and CDR2 SQIVND (reference sequence). The CDR3 is 17 amino acids. V lost 3 bases and J lost 6; bases outside the gene matches: 13. Looking up the rest from reference TRBV19 and TRBJ2-3 gives the full variable domain: DGGITQSPKYLFRKEGQNVTLSCEQNLNHDAMYWYRQDPGQGLRLIYYSQIVNDFQKGDIAEGYSVSREKKESFPLTVTSAQKNPTAFYLCASSILASGATGDTQYFGPGTRLTVL.

J is TRBJ1-2 and V is TRBV6-1; no reliable D call. The CDR3 covers 14 residues. Germline values: CDR1 MNHNS, CDR2 SASEGT. Trimming took off 5 bases at V and 7 bases at J, with 17 bases between the two ends. The CDR3 DNA reads TGTGCCAGCAGTTCCCGGACGGACTTGGGTGGCTACACCTTC. Translated: CASSSRTDLGGYTF.

The chain combines TRBV4-1 with TRBJ1-3; 11 bases are shared with TRBD1. Germline-derived CDR1 and CDR2 are MGHRA and YSYEKL. V dropped 1 base and J dropped 2; count of bases not matched to a gene: 7. This CDR3 is built from 18 residues. CDR3 nucleotides: TGCGCCAGCAGCCAAGCGGGGACAGGGGGTTTCACTGGAAACACCATATATTTT. This sequence encodes CASSQAGTGGFTGNTIYF.

This clone was detected once. The rearrangement joins TRBV6-1 to TRBJ2-1; no firm D call. The CDR3 consists of 13 residues. Germline CDR1 MNHNS, CDR2 SASEGT. The V end lost 3 bases, the J end lost 11 bases, and 14 bases lay between the germline ends. The DNA of the CDR3 is TGTGCCAGCAGTGACGTGTCGGGTACACAGCAGTTCTTC. It translates to CASSDVSGTQQFF.

The CDR3 reads CASSLFRGSEQYF. As DNA, the CDR3 is TGTGCCAGCAGTTTATTTCGGGGAAGCGAGCAGTACTTC. The chain carries TRBV28 and TRBJ2-7, with a tentative D call TRBD2 (5 bases). V lost 1 base and J lost 6, with 10 bases in between. Per germline, CDR1 MDHEN and CDR2 SYDVKM. This CDR3 is 13 amino acids long.

The rearrangement joins TRBV27 to TRBJ2-3; the D gene is possibly TRBD1 (7 bases). The CDR3 loop spans 16 amino acids. Trimming stripped 3 bases from V and 2 bases from J, with 15 bases between. Germline V gene lookup returns CDR1 MNHEY and CDR2 SMNVEV (reference sequence). The CDR3 nucleotides read TGTGCCAGCAGTTTGGGGCAGGGGGGTTTCACAGATACGCAGTATTTT. This sequence encodes CASSLGQGGFTDTQYF.

The rearrangement links TRBV6-5 to TRBJ1-2; 7 bases match TRBD1. CDR3 length: 13 residues. Trimming removed 2 bases from V and 6 bases from J; junction bases left unmatched: 3. Per germline, CDR1 MNHEY and CDR2 SVGAGI. The CDR3 nucleotides are TGTGCCAGCAGTTACCGACAGGGTCATGGCTACACCTTC. This translates into CASSYRQGHGYTF.

This sequence joins TRBV19 and TRBJ2-1; D possibly corresponds to TRBD2 (6 bases). Between the trimmed V and J ends, which lost 1 base and 9 bases, there was a span of 16 bases. Germline V gene data show CDR1 as LNHDA and CDR2 as SQIVND (reference sequence). This CDR3 is built from 15 residues. CDR3 residues: CASSIADPGVAEQFF. The CDR3 bases are TGTGCCAGTAGTATAGCCGACCCGGGGGTGGCTGAGCAGTTCTTC.

The J gene is TRBJ1-3, the V gene TRBV30; D unclear. CDR3 length equals 14 residues. Germline loops: CDR1 GTSNPN, CDR2 SVGIG (reference sequence). The V end was cut by 2 bases, the J end by 0 bases, with 8 bases between. Here the CDR3 reads CAWSYGSSGNTIYF. The CDR3 coding sequence is TGTGCCTGGAGTTACGGGAGCTCTGGAAACACCATATATTTT.

In its sample, this clone was seen once. V gene TRBV4-2 combines with J gene TRBJ2-7; 7 bases line up with TRBD1. Germline values: CDR1 LGHNA, CDR2 YNFKEQ. The CDR3 length is 13 residues. J was trimmed by 6 bases and V by 3 bases; bases with no gene match: 5. The CDR3 sequence: CASSQIQGREQYF. The DNA for the CDR3 is TGTGCCAGCAGCCAGATACAGGGGCGCGAGCAGTACTTC.

In nucleotides, the CDR3 is TGTGCCAGCAGTGACTCGGTCAGAAATACGCAGTATTTT. As protein: CASSDSVRNTQYF. The rearrangement joins TRBV6-4 to TRBJ2-3; no firm D call. Germline V gives CDR1 MRHNA, CDR2 SNTAGT. This CDR3 is 13 amino acids long. The germline V and J ends were trimmed by 0 bases and 7 bases, with 8 bases remaining between them.

The rearrangement joins TRBV25-1 to TRBJ1-1; tentative D call: TRBD1 (5 bases). The CDR3 is 13 amino acids. Trimming stripped 2 bases from V and 5 bases from J, with 9 bases between. Germline V gene data show CDR1 as MGHDK and CDR2 as SYGVNS. The CDR3 here is CASSEQGWTEAFF. In nucleotides, the CDR3 is TGTGCCAGCAGTGAACAGGGATGGACTGAAGCTTTCTTT.

The rearrangement uses TRBV2 and TRBJ2-1, with 10 bases aligning to TRBD1. Germline V lookup: CDR1 SNHLY, CDR2 FYNNEI. The V and J ends lost 10 bases and 10 bases, in that order; junction bases with no gene match: 13. The CDR3 sequence is 14 residues long. In DNA form, the CDR3 reads TGTGCCAAAGGGGGGACAGGGGTTCTAGGGGAGCAGTTCTTC. Protein sequence: CAKGGTGVLGEQFF.

The J gene is TRBJ2-5, the V gene TRBV9, with TRBD1 as a possible D gene (5 bases). The V gene's germline CDR1 is SGDLS and CDR2 YYNGEE. V lost 7 bases and J lost 4, with 14 bases in between. The CDR3 runs 13 residues. The CDR3 reads CASGWGGAETQYF. CDR3 nucleotides: TGTGCCAGCGGCTGGGGTGGGGCAGAGACCCAGTACTTC. The variable domain in full, completed from reference TRBV9 and TRBJ2-5, reads DSGVTQTPKHLITATGQRVTLRCSPRSGDLSVYWYQQSLDQGLQFLIQYYNGEERAKGNILERFSAQQFPDLHSELNLSSLELGDSALYFCASGWGGAETQYFGPGTRLLVL.

CDR3 sequence: CASSFLGQGAYGYTF. As DNA, the CDR3 is TGTGCCAGCAGCTTCCTTGGACAGGGGGCCTATGGCTACACCTTC. The chain joins TRBV7-8 to TRBJ1-2; 11 bases align to TRBD1. CDR3 length equals 15 residues. Germline V lookup: CDR1 SGHVS, CDR2 FQNEAQ. The junction had 4 bases not matched to a gene; V was cut back by 3 bases and J by 4 bases.

CDR3: CASLRLAGGGEQYF. CDR3 DNA sequence: TGTGCCAGCCTGAGACTAGCGGGAGGCGGCGAGCAGTACTTC. The chain carries TRBV28 and TRBJ2-7, with 13 bases that match TRBD2. J gave up 6 bases and V 8 bases, and 7 bases lay outside the gene matches. Germline assignment: CDR1 MDHEN and CDR2 SYDVKM. CDR3 length equals 14 residues.

The CDR3 DNA reads as TGTGCCAGCAGCTTAGGCCCCCAGGGGGCGGGGCAGCCCCAGCATTTT. Amino acid sequence: CASSLGPQGAGQPQHF. The chain uses TRBV7-6 and TRBJ1-5; 8 bases are shared with TRBD1. The junction had 9 bases not matched to a gene; V was cut back by 1 base and J by 7 bases. The CDR3 sequence is 16 residues long. Germline values: CDR1 SGHVS, CDR2 FNYEAQ.